One sample yielded the 13 T cell receptor beta chains listed below, sequenced in a study of breast tumors, draining lymph nodes, adjacent tissues. TCRdb re-analysed the multiplex PCR reads in MiXCR, keeping a single row per CDR3 protein. The sample yields fewer than 200,000 distinct CDR3 sequences, 30% to 35% seen once. Axillary draining lymph nodes of breast cancer patients supplied the node samples. Sequences were obtained from axillary lymph node tissue. Receptor source: a female donor with breast cancer. Some clones in this sample may be carry-over from other donors' samples.

J is TRBJ2-7 and V is TRBV25-1; D is ambiguous. Germline V gives CDR1 MGHDK, CDR2 SYGVNS. Between the trimmed V and J ends, which lost 3 bases and 3 bases, there was a span of 6 bases. The CDR3 loop spans 12 amino acids. CDR3 residues: CASSDSFYEQYF. Here the CDR3 DNA reads TGTGCCAGCAGTGATTCCTTCTACGAGCAGTACTTC.

This clonotype has at least ten counts. One junction end disagrees with the germline gene, perhaps due to a read error. V is TRBV3-1 and J is TRBJ2-1; 7 nucleotides line up with TRBD2. Germline lookup yields CDR1 LGHDT and CDR2 YNNKEL (reference sequence). This CDR3 contains 14 residues. CDR3 region: CASSLDRDYHEQFF. The CDR3 DNA is TGTGCCAGCAGCCTTGACCGGGACTACCATGAGCAGTTCTTC.

This clonotype was found a few times. A much larger clone differs by one base, so this may be a read error. This chain links TRBV6-2 or TRBV6-3 with TRBJ2-5; tentative D call: TRBD2 (5 bases). Germline values: CDR1 MNHEY, CDR2 SVGEGT. The CDR3 runs 13 residues. V was shortened by 7 bases and J by 5 bases, with 14 bases between the two germline ends. As DNA, the CDR3 is TGTGCCAGCATGCGGGTAAATCCCGAGACCCAGTACTTC. This gives the protein CASMRVNPETQYF.

The count of this clonotype is one. The rearrangement uses TRBV7-3 and TRBJ2-3, with 8 bases that match TRBD2. With 2 bases clipped from V and 1 base from J, the junction kept 5 bases outside the gene matches. From germline, CDR1 is SGHTA and CDR2 FQGTGA. CDR3 length equals 16 residues. The CDR3 loop reads CASSLGTRQGTDTQYF. The CDR3 region has the DNA TGTGCCAGCAGCTTAGGGACTAGACAGGGCACAGATACGCAGTATTTT.

Concerning this clonotype itself: This may be a read error, as it is one base from a much larger clone. This rearrangement joins TRBV4-1 to TRBJ2-1; 9 nucleotides agree with TRBD2. The germline V gene has CDR1 MGHRA and CDR2 YSYEKL. The CDR3 is 17 amino acids. The CDR3 coding sequence is TGCGCCGGCAGCCACAATTCAGCGGGGGGCGGGTACAATGAGCAGTTCTTC. Encoded protein: CAGSHNSAGGGYNEQFF.

Worth noting for this clonotype: A single base separates this from a much larger clone, so it may be a read error. The chain links TRBV20-1 to TRBJ2-5; D possibly corresponds to TRBD2 (6 bases). Germline V lookup: CDR1 DFQATT, CDR2 SNEGSKA (reference sequence). V lost 1 base and J lost 3, with 27 bases in between. This CDR3 region has 19 residues. The DNA of the CDR3 is TGCAGTGCTAGAGCCGGAGGGCGGGATCCGGACCCCGTAGAAGAGACCCAGTACTTC. Translated: CSARAGGRDPDPVEETQYF.

The table lists this clonotype with a few counts. V and J are TRBV28 and TRBJ1-2; D gene ambiguous. Trimming cost V 6 bases and J 4 bases, with 12 bases left between them. Looked up from germline, CDR1 is MDHEN and CDR2 is SYDVKM. The CDR3 runs 13 residues. CDR3 nucleotides: TGTGCCAGCAGGGTCGGACTGATCTATGGCTACACCTTC. Residues: CASRVGLIYGYTF.

With regard to this clonotype: No DNA is shown, since the ends of the CDR3 on it are uncertain; the CDR3 is the one TCRdb lists. The CDR3 reads CASSFGGGTSGGYF. This chain links TRBV12-3 or TRBV12-4 with TRBJ2-3; the table assigns TRBD2, which was not confirmed against the DNA. Both ends counted, the CDR3 spans 14 residues.

In its sample, this clonotype was seen many times. This chain links TRBV5-4 with TRBJ2-2; 9 nucleotides align to TRBD2. CDR1 and CDR2 from the germline V gene are SGHNT and YYREEE (reference sequence). This CDR3 has 17 amino acids. After removal of 4 bases from V and 7 bases from J, the junction contained 14 bases not matched to a gene. CDR3 DNA sequence: TGTGCCAGCAGCGACCCAACTAGCGGGCTCTCAGGCGGGGAGCTGTTTTTT. It encodes CASSDPTSGLSGGELFF. Complete variable domain (other parts from reference TRBV5-4 and TRBJ2-2): ETGVTQSPTHLIKTRGQQVTLRCSSQSGHNTVSWYQQALGQGPQFIFQYYREEENGRGNFPPRFSGLQFPNYSSELNVNALELDDSALYLCASSDPTSGLSGGELFFGEGSRLTVL.

This clonotype was observed at least ten times. The rearrangement links TRBV5-8 to TRBJ1-2; weak D call: TRBD1 (5 bases). The length of the CDR3 is 14 residues. Germline V gives CDR1 SGHTS, CDR2 YDEGEE. With 5 bases removed from V and 4 bases from J, the gap between germline ends came to 15 bases. The CDR3 region has the DNA TGTGCCAGCAGAATCTCCCCCGGGGGCTATGGCTACACCTTC. Translation: CASRISPGGYGYTF. Variable domain in full (rest from reference TRBV5-8 and TRBJ1-2): EAGVTQSPTHLIKTRGQQATLRCSPISGHTSVYWYQQALGLGLQFLLWYDEGEERNRGNFPPRFSGRQFPNYSSELNVNALELEDSALYLCASRISPGGYGYTFGSGTRLTVV.

This clonotype occurred many times. This chain connects TRBV11-2 to TRBJ2-7; 8 nucleotides agree with TRBD2. V was clipped by 1 base and J by 3 bases; unmatched bases: 8. The CDR3 sequence is 16 residues long. CDR1 and CDR2 from the germline V gene are SGHAT and FQNNGV. CDR3 protein: CASSLGASGGVYEQYF. The CDR3 nucleotides are TGTGCCAGCAGCTTAGGAGCGAGCGGGGGCGTCTACGAGCAGTACTTC.

This clonotype was counted at least ten times. The CDR3 DNA reads as TGTGCCAGTAGTATAAGGACAGGGGACAATTCACCCCTCCACTTT. Residues: CASSIRTGDNSPLHF. The chain joins TRBV19 to TRBJ1-6, with TRBD1 identical over 9 bases. Germline V gives CDR1 LNHDA, CDR2 SQIVND (reference sequence). The CDR3 length is 15 residues. Trimming cost V 2 bases and J 7 bases; bases outside gene matches: 3.

In its sample, this clonotype was seen many times. This chain joins TRBV6-1 and TRBJ1-2; a possible D gene is TRBD1 (5 bases). The ends were cut back, 8 bases at V and 0 bases at J, with 19 bases in the middle. Germline V gene lookup returns CDR1 MNHNS and CDR2 SASEGT. The CDR3 runs 16 residues. The CDR3 nucleotides are TGTGCCAGCCTCCCCTTGGGGGGTGAAGCTAACTATGGCTACACCTTC. Translation gives CASLPLGGEANYGYTF.